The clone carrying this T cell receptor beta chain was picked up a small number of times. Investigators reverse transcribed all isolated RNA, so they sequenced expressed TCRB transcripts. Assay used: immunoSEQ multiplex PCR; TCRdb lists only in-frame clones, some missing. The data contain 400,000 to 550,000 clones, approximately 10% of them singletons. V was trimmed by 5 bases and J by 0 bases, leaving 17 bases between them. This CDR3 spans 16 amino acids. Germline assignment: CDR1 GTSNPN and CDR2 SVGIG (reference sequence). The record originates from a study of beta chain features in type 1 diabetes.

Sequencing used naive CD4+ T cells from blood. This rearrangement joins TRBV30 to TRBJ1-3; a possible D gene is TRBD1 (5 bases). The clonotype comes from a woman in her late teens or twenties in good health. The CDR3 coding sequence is TGTGCCTGGGCCATCCTTGACAGATTCTCTGGAAACACCATATATTTT. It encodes CAWAILDRFSGNTIYF.